These 25 T cell receptor beta chains were all obtained from the same sample, sequenced in a study of blood T cells in healthy people across ages. With a J-beta primer mix and a sample-barcoded 5' primer, a second PCR ran 7 to 11 cycles. TCRdb reprocessed the 5' RACE reads via MiXCR and lists one record per CDR3 protein. This sample has 700,000 or so distinct CDR3 sequences; less than 45% occur once, and the top ten carry about 30%. The sample comprised blood. All receptors come from an elderly man in good health.

This clonotype was counted many times. The genes are TRBV6-5 and TRBJ2-7; 9 bases fit TRBD1. The CDR3 extends over 15 amino acids. The germline V gene has CDR1 MNHEY and CDR2 SVGAGI. The J segment lost 1 base and the V segment lost 7 bases, leaving 8 bases of the junction unmatched. CDR3 DNA: TGTGCCAGCAATACCGGGACAGGGAAGTCCTACGAGCAGTACTTC. Its protein product is CASNTGTGKSYEQYF.

The CDR3 loop reads CSAPGTGRANEKLFF. DNA of the CDR3: TGCAGTGCCCCGGGGACAGGGCGGGCTAATGAAAAACTGTTTTTT. This chain connects TRBV20-1 to TRBJ1-4, with 9 bases identical to TRBD1. The CDR3 loop spans 15 amino acids. V shed 6 bases, J shed 3 bases, and the junction held 8 bases outside the gene matches. Germline CDR1 and CDR2: DFQATT and SNEGSKA (reference sequence).

This clonotype was counted a few times. V usage is TRBV6-6 and J usage is TRBJ2-1; 10 nucleotides line up with TRBD2. V lost 6 bases, J lost 8 bases, and 13 bases stayed unmatched. Germline assignment: CDR1 MNHNY and CDR2 SVGAGI (reference sequence). The length of the CDR3 is 16 residues. CDR3 residues: CASRNRKSGRDDEQFF. DNA of the CDR3: TGTGCCAGCAGAAATAGAAAAAGCGGGAGGGACGATGAGCAGTTCTTC.

This clonotype turned up a few times. The chain combines TRBV10-1 with TRBJ2-2; 8 bases align to TRBD1. With 0 bases clipped from V and 6 bases from J, the junction kept 3 bases outside the gene matches. CDR1 is WNHNN, CDR2 SYGVQD, per germline (reference sequence). The CDR3 runs 15 residues. The CDR3 region is CASSESKQGAGELFF. The CDR3 DNA sequence: TGCGCCAGCAGTGAGTCGAAACAGGGGGCCGGGGAGCTGTTTTTT.

V is TRBV11-2 and J is TRBJ2-1; TRBD2 agrees at 9 bases. The CDR3 consists of 15 residues. V shed 2 bases, J shed 6 bases, and the junction held 5 bases outside the gene matches. The germline gives CDR1 SGHAT, CDR2 FQNNGV. CDR3 in amino acids: CASSLRRGGINEQFF. Here the CDR3 DNA reads TGTGCCAGCAGCTTACGGCGGGGGGGCATCAATGAGCAGTTCTTC.

The table lists this clonotype with many counts. Here the CDR3 reads CSVGRAGATDTQYF. CDR3 nucleotide sequence: TGCAGCGTTGGAAGAGCGGGAGCCACAGATACGCAGTATTTT. The chain links TRBV29-1 to TRBJ2-3, with 8 nucleotides matching TRBD2. CDR3 length: 14 amino acids. Trimming took 4 bases from V and 2 from J; bases not matched to a gene: 5. Germline V gives CDR1 SQVTM, CDR2 ANQGSEA.

The chain has TRBV15 and TRBJ1-2; no firm D call. The germline V and J ends were trimmed by 0 bases and 1 base, with 6 bases remaining between them. Germline CDR1 LNHNV, CDR2 YYDKDF (reference sequence). The CDR3 has 14 residues. CDR3 sequence (DNA): TGTGCCACCAGCAGAGACGGCGGTAACTATGGCTACACCTTC. Protein sequence: CATSRDGGNYGYTF.

Details on this clonotype: A much larger clone lies a single base off, so this may be a read error. The chain couples TRBV9 to TRBJ2-1, with D unresolved. This CDR3 is built from 14 residues. CDR1 is SGDLS, CDR2 YYNGEE, per germline. Trimming cost V 0 bases and J 10 bases, with 14 bases left between them. CDR3 coding DNA: TGTGCCAGCAGCGTAGTGGAATCCTCCTACGAGCAGTTCTTC. Translating gives CASSVVESSYEQFF.

The sample holds a few counts of this clonotype. The rearrangement joins TRBV30 to TRBJ2-6, with 7 bases lining up with TRBD2. The CDR3 has 17 residues. CDR1 GTSNPN and CDR2 SVGIG come from the germline V gene (reference sequence). J gave up 0 bases and V 1 base, and 6 bases lay outside the gene matches. CDR3 sequence reads: CAWSGLAAFSGANVLTF. For the CDR3, the DNA is TGTGCCTGGAGTGGGCTAGCGGCTTTCTCTGGGGCCAACGTCCTGACTTTC.

The CDR3 DNA sequence: TGTGCCAGCAGTTTATCGTCAGGGGATGGCTACACCTTC. Amino acids: CASSLSSGDGYTF. The V gene is TRBV28, the J gene TRBJ1-2; D perhaps matches TRBD1 (6 bases). V dropped 1 base and J dropped 6 bases, with 9 bases sitting between them. The length of the CDR3 is 13 residues. Germline CDR1 and CDR2: MDHEN and SYDVKM.

The J gene is TRBJ1-6, the V gene TRBV28, with D uncertain. Germline-derived CDR1 and CDR2 are MDHEN and SYDVKM. V was clipped by 5 bases and J by 6 bases, with 20 bases between them. The CDR3 is 17 amino acids. The CDR3 sequence: CASSGKGQHPINSPLHF. The CDR3 nucleotides are TGTGCCAGCAGTGGGAAGGGCCAACATCCCATTAATTCACCCCTCCACTTT.

The chain joins TRBV7-9 to TRBJ2-4, with 10 bases matching TRBD1. The closer fit of TRBJ2-7 to the DNA end suggests the J call may be wrong. Germline values: CDR1 SEHNR, CDR2 FQNEAQ (reference sequence). This CDR3 spans 16 amino acids. The CDR3 DNA follows: TGTGCCAGCAACCCACTTTTTGGGACAGGGGCCGGCGAGCAGTACTTC. Amino acids: CASNPLFGTGAGEQYF.

V and J are TRBV4-2 and TRBJ2-5, with a tentative D call TRBD2 (7 bases). The CDR3 has 15 amino acids. With 5 bases removed from V and 11 bases from J, the gap between germline ends came to 24 bases. CDR1 and CDR2 from the germline V gene are LGHNA and YNFKEQ. Here the CDR3 reads CASSVERGALNEQYF. In nucleotides, the CDR3 is TGTGCCAGCAGCGTTGAACGGGGGGCTCTCAATGAGCAGTACTTC.

Ten or more counts support this clonotype. The genes are TRBV12-3 or TRBV12-4 and TRBJ1-2; the D gene is possibly TRBD1 (5 bases). The CDR3 length is 14 residues. The ends were cut back, 5 bases at V and 4 bases at J, with 14 bases in the middle. The CDR3 DNA reads TGTGCCAGCAGTCGAGCGACAGCAGGCTATGGCTACACCTTC. Translated: CASSRATAGYGYTF.

J is TRBJ1-2 and V is TRBV29-1; D call uncertain. The CDR3 contains 12 residues. Germline V CDR1 and CDR2: SQVTM, ANQGSEA. Trimming pared 4 bases from V and 3 bases from J, leaving 9 bases between. The DNA for the CDR3 is TGCAGCGTTGTACTGCAGGACTATGGCTACACCTTC. Encoded protein: CSVVLQDYGYTF.

Points on this clonotype: No conserved phenylalanine or tryptophan ends this CDR3, so it is likely a read error. J is TRBJ2-5 and V is TRBV3-1; possibly TRBD1 or TRBD2 for D (6 bases each). Germline-derived CDR1 and CDR2 are LGHDT and YNNKEL (reference sequence). The CDR3 contains 14 residues. V lost 5 bases to trimming and J lost 11 bases, with 21 bases between them. CDR3 loop: CASSFGGAVDEQYV. CDR3 DNA: TGTGCCAGCAGCTTCGGGGGCGCGGTCGATGAGCAGTACGTC.

J is TRBJ2-1 and V is TRBV20-1; D not resolved. CDR1 and CDR2 from the germline V gene are DFQATT and SNEGSKA (reference sequence). V was cut by 3 bases and J by 8 bases, with 14 bases left in between. This CDR3 contains 13 residues. In nucleotides, the CDR3 is TGCAGTGCTAGTCAGTCTGGGATCGATGAGCAGTTCTTC. Its translation: CSASQSGIDEQFF.

The chain employs TRBV11-3 and TRBJ2-7; 8 bases align to TRBD1. The trim removed 5 bases at V and 6 bases at J, leaving 9 bases unmatched. Germline assignment: CDR1 SGHNT and CDR2 YENEEA. This CDR3 is 14 amino acids long. In nucleotides, the CDR3 is TGTGCCAGCAGCATGGGACAGGCCCCCAGCGAGCAGTACTTC. This sequence encodes CASSMGQAPSEQYF.

This clonotype was picked up a small number of times. This may stem from a read error, because a much larger clone lies one nucleotide away. V gene TRBV3-1 combines with J gene TRBJ2-2; no clear D gene. CDR3 length equals 12 residues. Trimming removed 2 bases from V and 7 bases from J, with 5 bases in between. From germline, CDR1 is LGHDT and CDR2 YNNKEL (reference sequence). CDR3 DNA sequence: TGTGCCAGCAGCCAAAACGGCGGGGAGCTGTTTTTT. Its protein is CASSQNGGELFF.

Concerning this clonotype: At one of its ends the junction is not consistent with the germline gene, which may arise from a read error. Written as DNA, the CDR3 is TGTGCCAGCAGCCCCCGGACGGATGTCAGCTCCGACGAGCAGTACTTC. As protein: CASSPRTDVSSDEQYF. The chain has TRBV9 and TRBJ2-7; D remains ambiguous. CDR3 length: 16 amino acids. The germline CDR1 and CDR2 sequences are SGDLS and YYNGEE.

The chain employs TRBV6-1 and TRBJ1-6; perhaps TRBD1 as D (5 bases). CDR1 is MNHNS, CDR2 SASEGT, per germline. The CDR3 spans 14 residues. Deletions cut 6 bases from V and 8 bases from J, with 14 bases between. The CDR3 reads CASSEVGRDSPLHF. The CDR3 coding sequence is TGTGCCAGCAGCGAGGTGGGCAGGGATTCACCCCTCCACTTT.

This clonotype was observed a few times. V and J are TRBV9 and TRBJ2-3; 9 bases align to TRBD2. The CDR3 contains 20 residues. The germline V gene encodes CDR1 SGDLS and CDR2 YYNGEE. V gave up 0 bases and J gave up 2 bases; unmatched junction bases: 16. The chain's CDR3 is CASSVGLGGGAGAVTDTQYF. The CDR3 coding sequence is TGTGCCAGCAGCGTAGGCCTTGGCGGGGGGGCCGGGGCGGTCACAGATACGCAGTATTTT.

In this sample, this clonotype turned up a few times. The V gene is TRBV16, the J gene TRBJ2-5; D is unclear. Germline V gives CDR1 KGHSY, CDR2 FQNENV. The CDR3 length is 13 residues. V was trimmed by 3 bases and J by 2 bases, leaving 7 bases between them. The chain's CDR3 is CASSQALQETQYF. CDR3 DNA: TGTGCCAGCAGCCAGGCCTTACAAGAGACCCAGTACTTC.

This clonotype was counted between two and nine times. The chain recombines TRBV7-2 with TRBJ2-3, with 9 positions matching TRBD1. Germline V gives CDR1 SGHTA, CDR2 FQGNSA. This CDR3 has 15 amino acids. Trimming removed 4 bases from V and 4 bases from J; junction bases left unmatched: 6. The CDR3 bases are TGTGCCAGCAGCTCCAGACAGGGGGTCTCAGATACGCAGTATTTT. Its translation is CASSSRQGVSDTQYF.

This clonotype was seen repeatedly, ten times or more. This chain uses TRBV4-2 with TRBJ2-1, with 7 bases lining up with TRBD2. The ends lost 1 base at V and 9 bases at J; junction bases unmatched: 12. CDR1 and CDR2 (germline): LGHNA, YNFKEQ. The CDR3 extends over 16 amino acids. CDR3: CASSQGHRGGEVEQFF. The CDR3 DNA reads TGTGCCAGCAGCCAAGGCCACCGGGGAGGGGAGGTTGAGCAGTTCTTC.